Below, 30 T cell receptor beta chains from the same sample are listed, as sequenced in a study of T cells in Graves' hyperthyroidism and ophthalmopathy. What was amplified from RNA transcripts were TCR beta CDR3 regions. An initial round of RT-PCR targeting the TCR CDR3 relied on the HTBI primer set. A single record per CDR3 protein comes from TCRdb applying MiXCR to the multiplex PCR reads. The profile shows about 700,000 distinct CDR3 sequences, 12% to 15% of them singletons. Sequencing was done on a sample of blood. The receptors come from a woman aged 18-35 years with Graves' hyperthyroidism.

Comments on this clonotype: A much more abundant neighbour one base away suggests this may be a read error. The rearrangement uses TRBV6-1 and TRBJ2-7; no definite D call. The J call could be wrong; TRBJ2-1 is a better fit for the DNA end. CDR1 MNHNS and CDR2 SASEGT come from the germline V gene. There are 11 residues in the CDR3. CDR3 residues: CASRDGYEQFF. As DNA, the CDR3 is TGTGCCAGCAGAGACGGGTACGAGCAGTTCTTC.

The chain recombines TRBV9 with TRBJ2-3; 13 positions match TRBD2. Per the germline V gene, CDR1 is SGDLS and CDR2 is YYNGEE. This CDR3 is 16 amino acids long. V dropped 4 bases and J dropped 10; count of bases not matched to a gene: 12. CDR3 loop: CASSSRLAGGLVPQYF. CDR3 DNA sequence: TGTGCCAGCAGCTCCCGACTAGCGGGAGGTCTCGTCCCGCAGTATTTT.

This clonotype was observed many times. This chain joins TRBV18 and TRBJ2-7; 7 bases map to TRBD2. The CDR3 runs 14 residues. CDR1 and CDR2 from the germline V gene are KGHSH and LQKENI. The V and J ends lost 3 bases and 6 bases, in that order; junction bases with no gene match: 8. The CDR3 region is CASSPTSAYGEQYF. The DNA for the CDR3 is TGTGCCAGCTCACCCACTAGCGCCTATGGCGAGCAGTACTTC.

Ten or more counts support this clonotype. The chain uses TRBV11-2 and TRBJ2-1; D is perhaps TRBD1 (7 bases). With 5 bases removed from V and 6 bases from J, the gap between germline ends came to 20 bases. The CDR3 covers 16 residues. CDR1 is SGHAT and CDR2 is FQNNGV in the germline V gene. The CDR3 DNA reads TGTGCCAGCAGCCAGGGGGTTTGGGGACTCACCAATGAGCAGTTCTTC. Translating gives CASSQGVWGLTNEQFF.

V usage is TRBV9 and J usage is TRBJ2-7, with 8 bases fitting TRBD1. CDR3 length equals 14 residues. V was pared by 0 bases and J by 7 bases, with 6 bases of the junction left unmatched. In germline, CDR1 is SGDLS, CDR2 YYNGEE. CDR3: CASSVALGDREQYF. DNA for the CDR3: TGTGCCAGCAGCGTAGCTTTAGGGGACAGGGAGCAGTACTTC.

This clonotype was found a few times. The rearrangement links TRBV28 to TRBJ2-7; 12 bases are shared with TRBD2. From germline, CDR1 is MDHEN and CDR2 SYDVKM. The CDR3 length is 16 residues. With 5 bases clipped from V and 4 bases from J, the junction kept 9 bases outside the gene matches. The CDR3 bases are TGTGCCAGCAGTCTATCTAGCGGGAGGGCCCGGTACGAGCAGTACTTC. The encoded protein is CASSLSSGRARYEQYF.

This clonotype was picked up a small number of times. CDR3: CASSTGQGVYQPQHF. The DNA of the CDR3 is TGTGCCAGCAGTACCGGACAGGGGGTTTATCAGCCCCAGCATTTT. V usage is TRBV6-2 or TRBV6-3 and J usage is TRBJ1-5; 10 bases map to TRBD1. The CDR3 runs 15 residues. V lost 5 bases, J lost 5 bases, and 6 bases stayed unmatched. Germline V lookup: CDR1 MNHEY, CDR2 SVGEGT.

There are a few counts of this clonotype. V and J are TRBV7-3 and TRBJ2-1; no clear D gene. Germline lookup yields CDR1 SGHTA and CDR2 FQGTGA. The CDR3 covers 15 residues. Trimming left V 2 bases short and J 2 bases short, with 10 bases between. The CDR3 spells CASSLGKAPYNEQFF. CDR3 DNA sequence: TGTGCCAGCAGCTTAGGGAAGGCTCCCTACAATGAGCAGTTCTTC.

The chain is built from TRBV7-6 and TRBJ2-2; TRBD2 might be the D (5 bases). The CDR3 has 17 residues. V dropped 2 bases and J dropped 4 bases, with 17 bases sitting between them. From germline, CDR1 is SGHVS and CDR2 FNYEAQ. The CDR3: CASSLPEAGPSTGELFF. The DNA for the CDR3 is TGTGCCAGCAGCTTACCGGAGGCGGGCCCCTCCACCGGGGAGCTGTTTTTT.

In this sample, this clonotype turned up many times. The rearrangement uses TRBV3-1 and TRBJ2-3; no firm D call. CDR3 length: 16 residues. The germline V gene has CDR1 LGHDT and CDR2 YNNKEL (reference sequence). Trimming pared 0 bases from V and 2 bases from J, leaving 12 bases between. The CDR3 is CASSQDGTAYTDTQYF. CDR3 in DNA: TGTGCCAGCAGCCAAGATGGCACAGCTTACACAGATACGCAGTATTTT.

Concerning this clonotype: The junction departs from germline at one end; a sequencing error may be responsible. J is TRBJ1-1 and V is TRBV6-5; D unclear. This CDR3 has 11 amino acids. Germline V lookup: CDR1 MNHEY, CDR2 SVGAGI. DNA of the CDR3: TGTGCCGGCAGTTTGAGCACTGAAGCTTTCTTT. Translated, it gives CAGSLSTEAFF.

This clonotype was counted ten times or more. The V and J genes are TRBV14 and TRBJ2-3; D perhaps matches TRBD2 (5 bases). The CDR3 totals 14 residues. In germline, CDR1 is SGHDN, CDR2 FVKESK. Between the trimmed V and J ends, which lost 1 base and 7 bases, there was a span of 12 bases. The CDR3 is CASSQVAGPHTQYF. The CDR3 DNA follows: TGTGCCAGCAGCCAAGTCGCGGGCCCCCATACGCAGTATTTT.

This clonotype has more than one count but fewer than ten. This chain joins TRBV24-1 and TRBJ1-5, with unresolved D. With 4 bases removed from V and 3 bases from J, the gap between germline ends came to 21 bases. The CDR3 is 18 residues long. Per germline, CDR1 KGHDR and CDR2 SFDVKD. CDR3 amino acids: CATSDPRATVLNNQPQHF. The CDR3, as DNA: TGTGCCACCAGTGACCCACGTGCGACGGTTTTGAACAATCAGCCCCAGCATTTT.

This clonotype occurred a few times. The gene calls are TRBV29-1 and TRBJ1-1; 7 nucleotides align to TRBD1. The CDR3 loop spans 15 amino acids. Germline CDR1 is SQVTM and CDR2 is ANQGSEA. V lost 8 bases, J lost 1 base, and 13 bases stayed unmatched. CDR3 bases: TGCAGCACAACAGGGGCCACAAACCCGAACACTGAAGCTTTCTTT. Translating gives CSTTGATNPNTEAFF.

This clonotype came up many times. V gene TRBV10-3 combines with J gene TRBJ2-3, with D possibly being TRBD1 or TRBD2 (8 bases each). Germline V gene sequence: CDR1 ENHRY, CDR2 SYGVKD. V dropped 6 bases and J dropped 6 bases, with 34 bases sitting between them. The CDR3 has 20 residues. The CDR3 coding sequence is TGTGCCATCAGGGGGACGACAGGGGATAGGAGCGGGGGACGAGCGGATACGCAGTATTTT. Translated, it gives CAIRGTTGDRSGGRADTQYF.

This clonotype was observed a handful of times. The V and J genes are TRBV6-5 and TRBJ2-1; D not resolved. From germline, CDR1 is MNHEY and CDR2 SVGAGI. Trimming pared 0 bases from V and 7 bases from J, leaving 19 bases between. The CDR3 is 17 residues long. The CDR3 region has the DNA TGTGCCAGCAGTTACTCGATACTCGACCCCGTTCGTAATGAGCAGTTCTTC. It codes for CASSYSILDPVRNEQFF.

Many counts were recorded for this clonotype. The V gene is TRBV28, the J gene TRBJ2-7, with D perhaps being TRBD1 or TRBD2 (5 bases each). The CDR3 is 14 amino acids. The germline CDR1 and CDR2 sequences are MDHEN and SYDVKM. Trimming stripped 2 bases from V and 5 bases from J, with 13 bases between. The CDR3: CASSLEGFQDEQYF. Written as DNA, the CDR3 is TGTGCCAGCAGTTTAGAGGGGTTCCAGGACGAGCAGTACTTC.

The table lists this clonotype with many counts. The chain carries TRBV7-9 and TRBJ2-1; TRBD2 matches at 10 bases. Germline lookup yields CDR1 SEHNR and CDR2 FQNEAQ (reference sequence). With 3 bases clipped from V and 4 bases from J, the junction kept 3 bases outside the gene matches. The CDR3 is 15 residues long. CDR3 bases: TGTGCCAGCAGCTTCACTAGCGGGATTTACAATGAGCAGTTCTTC. This codes for CASSFTSGIYNEQFF. Full variable domain (missing parts from reference TRBV7-9 and TRBJ2-1): DTGVSQNPRHKITKRGQNVTFRCDPISEHNRLYWYRQTLGQGPEFLTYFQNEAQLEKSRLLSDRFSAERPKGSFSTLEIQRTEQGDSAMYLCASSFTSGIYNEQFFGPGTRLTVL.

This clonotype was counted a few times. V usage is TRBV24-1 and J usage is TRBJ2-2, with D possibly TRBD1 on 6 matching bases. This CDR3 has 15 residues. The V gene lost 2 bases and the J gene lost 6 bases, with 12 bases spanning the gap. Germline V lookup: CDR1 KGHDR, CDR2 SFDVKD. CDR3 in DNA: TGTGCCACCAGTGATTCCAGGAGGACAGCCGGGGAGCTGTTTTTT. Amino acids: CATSDSRRTAGELFF.

This clonotype showed up just a few times. The J gene is TRBJ2-4, the V gene TRBV2, with 10 bases lining up with TRBD1. Germline assignment: CDR1 SNHLY and CDR2 FYNNEI. This CDR3 is 16 amino acids long. V was pared by 7 bases and J by 5 bases, with 11 bases of the junction left unmatched. Here the CDR3 reads CASTKSGTGDQNIQYF. CDR3 DNA: TGTGCCAGCACCAAGTCAGGGACAGGGGATCAAAACATTCAGTACTTC. The full variable domain, rest sourced from reference TRBV2 and TRBJ2-4, is EPEVTQTPSHQVTQMGQEVILRCVPISNHLYFYWYRQILGQKVEFLVSFYNNEISEKSEIFDDQFSVERPDGSNFTLKIRSTKLEDSAMYFCASTKSGTGDQNIQYFGAGTRLSVL.

The gene calls are TRBV7-9 and TRBJ2-3; 9 positions agree with TRBD2. Germline trimming cut 3 bases from V and 0 bases from J; bases unmatched to any gene: 4. Germline assignment: CDR1 SEHNR and CDR2 FQNEAQ (reference sequence). CDR3 length: 16 amino acids. The CDR3 region is CASSFAGGPSTDTQYF. The CDR3, as DNA: TGTGCCAGCAGCTTCGCGGGAGGGCCCAGCACAGATACGCAGTATTTT.

This rearrangement joins TRBV6-2 or TRBV6-3 to TRBJ2-5; TRBD2 matches at 12 bases. There are 15 residues in the CDR3. Germline loops: CDR1 MNHEY, CDR2 SVGEGT. The V segment lost 4 bases and the J segment 9 bases; nucleotides outside the gene matches: 9. CDR3 in DNA: TGTGCCAGCAGTTCGGCGACTAGCGGGGGCGGCCCCCAGTACTTC. It is translated as CASSSATSGGGPQYF.

This clonotype is a singleton in its sample. No conserved phenylalanine or tryptophan ends this CDR3, so it is likely a read error. The chain has TRBV9 and TRBJ2-5, with 9 bases identical to TRBD2. From germline, CDR1 is SGDLS and CDR2 YYNGEE. Unmatched junction bases numbered 11, after V lost 4 bases and J lost 7 bases. CDR3 length: 15 amino acids. The CDR3 nucleotides are TGTGCCAGCAGCATTTCCGGGACAGCGGGGGGGACCCAGTACTCC. It is translated as CASSISGTAGGTQYS.

This clonotype appeared many times. The CDR3 DNA sequence: TGTGCCAGCAGTTACTCGGGGGGGACAACTGAAGCTTTCTTT. Translated, it gives CASSYSGGTTEAFF. The V gene is TRBV6-5, the J gene TRBJ1-1, with a tentative D call TRBD1 (6 bases). The germline V and J ends were trimmed by 0 bases and 5 bases, with 10 bases remaining between them. Germline lookup yields CDR1 MNHEY and CDR2 SVGAGI. The CDR3 has 14 amino acids.

The chain carries TRBV6-2 or TRBV6-3 and TRBJ1-5; a possible D gene is TRBD1 (5 bases). The CDR3 loop spans 13 amino acids. Trimming stripped 0 bases from V and 12 bases from J, with 12 bases between. Looked up from germline, CDR1 is MNHEY and CDR2 is SVGEGT. This CDR3 reads CASSYSRGEGQHF. The CDR3 DNA reads TGTGCCAGCAGTTACTCGAGGGGTGAAGGCCAGCATTTT.

This clonotype was seen at least ten times. The chain combines TRBV4-1 with TRBJ1-5; no firm D call. CDR3 length equals 13 residues. Trimming shortened V by 6 bases and J by 6 bases, and 12 bases separated the two germline ends. The V gene's germline CDR1 is MGHRA and CDR2 YSYEKL. The CDR3 sequence: CASSLHFSQPQHF. As DNA, the CDR3 is TGCGCCAGCAGTCTCCATTTTTCTCAGCCCCAGCATTTT.

The chain is built from TRBV3-1 and TRBJ1-5, with D perhaps TRBD1 (5 bases). The germline V and J ends were trimmed by 5 bases and 9 bases, with 11 bases remaining between them. CDR1 LGHDT and CDR2 YNNKEL come from the germline V gene (reference sequence). The CDR3 consists of 12 residues. The CDR3 DNA sequence: TGTGCCAGCAGCAGACGGGGGGGGCCCCAGCATTTT. It translates to CASSRRGGPQHF.

Many counts were recorded for this clonotype. The V gene is TRBV7-2, the J gene TRBJ1-1; maybe TRBD1 (5 bases). The ends were cut back, 5 bases at V and 10 bases at J, with 17 bases in the middle. The V gene's germline CDR1 is SGHTA and CDR2 FQGNSA. This CDR3 is 13 amino acids long. In DNA form, the CDR3 reads TGTGCCAGCAGCCCCGAGGGGATGATAGTAGCTTTCTTT. Translating it yields CASSPEGMIVAFF.

This clonotype was seen a few times. J is TRBJ2-4 and V is TRBV29-1; D is perhaps TRBD2 (6 bases). V lost 3 bases to trimming and J lost 9 bases, with 12 bases between them. CDR3 size: 12 residues. Germline loops: CDR1 SQVTM, CDR2 ANQGSEA. CDR3 bases: TGCAGCGTTGAGGCCTTGGGGGGCATTCAGTACTTC. Its translation: CSVEALGGIQYF.

This clonotype was observed many times. This chain uses TRBV30 with TRBJ2-1; D perhaps matches TRBD2 (5 bases). This CDR3 is built from 16 residues. V was shortened by 3 bases and J by 10 bases, with 25 bases between the two germline ends. Germline-derived CDR1 and CDR2 are GTSNPN and SVGIG (reference sequence). The CDR3 DNA is TGTGCCTGGAGCCATCGGTTTCGCGGGCATTCTTGGGAGCAGTTCTTC. Translation gives CAWSHRFRGHSWEQFF.